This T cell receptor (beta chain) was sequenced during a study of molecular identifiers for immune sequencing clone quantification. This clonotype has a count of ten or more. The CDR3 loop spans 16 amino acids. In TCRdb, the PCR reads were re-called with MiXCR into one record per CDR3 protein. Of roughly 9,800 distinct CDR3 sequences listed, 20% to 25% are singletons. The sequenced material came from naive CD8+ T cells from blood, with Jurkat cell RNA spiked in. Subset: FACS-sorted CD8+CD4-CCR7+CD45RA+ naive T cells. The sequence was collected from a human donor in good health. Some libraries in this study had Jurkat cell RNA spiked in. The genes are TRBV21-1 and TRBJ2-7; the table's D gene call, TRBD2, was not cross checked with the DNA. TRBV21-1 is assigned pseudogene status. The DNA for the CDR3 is TGTGCCAGCACCTTCAATCGCGGGACGGCCAACTACGAGCAGTACTTC. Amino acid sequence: CASTFNRGTANYEQYF.